Shown below are 14 T cell receptor beta chains from a single sample sequenced in a study of regulatory T cells in long-lasting Graves disease. Time point defined: persistent/refractory GD, antithyroid drugs over 5 years with positive TRAb. TCR sequences were obtained from RNA taken from PBMCs. The authors built TCR beta libraries using iRepertoire HTBI primers and Arm-PCR of CDR3 regions. In TCRdb, the multiplex PCR reads were re-called with MiXCR into one record per CDR3 protein. The table records around 400,000 distinct CDR3 sequences, approximately 23% of them present only once. The specimen was peripheral blood mononuclear cells (PBMCs), collected when the disease was refractory, from a patient treated with antithyroid drugs. These TCRs come from a woman in her forties with Graves disease.

This clonotype turned up a few times. The chain employs TRBV5-6 and TRBJ1-6; TRBD1 agrees at 8 bases. The CDR3 loop spans 17 amino acids. V shed 3 bases and J 6 bases; nucleotides not matched to a gene: 11. Germline V gives CDR1 SGHDT, CDR2 YYEEEE. DNA for the CDR3: TGTGCCAGCAGCTCTGTTGGTGGACAGGGCGCTAATTCACCCCTCCACTTT. Translation gives CASSSVGGQGANSPLHF.

V and J are TRBV20-1 and TRBJ2-1; no reliable D call. The length of the CDR3 is 11 residues. V lost 1 base to trimming and J lost 9 bases, with 7 bases between them. The V gene's germline CDR1 is DFQATT and CDR2 SNEGSKA (reference sequence). CDR3 amino acids: CSARGPSEQFF. The CDR3, as DNA: TGCAGTGCTAGAGGGCCCAGTGAGCAGTTCTTC.

In this sample, this clonotype turned up many times. The CDR3 DNA is TGTGCCAGCAGTTACGGGGGACGGTCGATGAACACTGAAGCTTTCTTT. Its protein product is CASSYGGRSMNTEAFF. V is TRBV6-2 or TRBV6-3 and J is TRBJ1-1; D may be TRBD1 (5 bases). Germline CDR1 MNHEY, CDR2 SVGEGT. This CDR3 is 16 amino acids long. V was pared by 2 bases and J by 0 bases, with 13 bases between.

This clonotype has only a few counts. The chain links TRBV28 to TRBJ2-3; either TRBD1 or TRBD2 may supply D (5 bases each). CDR3 length: 14 amino acids. Germline CDR1 reads MDHEN; CDR2 reads SYDVKM. Trimming removed 6 bases at V and 2 bases at J, with 12 bases between. The DNA for the CDR3 is TGTGCCAGCAGGCACCGGGACCACACAGATACGCAGTATTTT. This encodes CASRHRDHTDTQYF.

This clonotype appeared many times. The chain is built from TRBV15 and TRBJ1-2; D call uncertain. V was pared by 1 base and J by 5 bases, with 8 bases between. Germline lookup yields CDR1 LNHNV and CDR2 YYDKDF (reference sequence). The CDR3 has 13 amino acids. CDR3 sequence: CATSRVGLYGYTF. CDR3 nucleotides: TGTGCCACCAGCAGAGTGGGTTTATATGGCTACACCTTC.

This clonotype was seen many times. This sequence joins TRBV6-1 and TRBJ1-2, with 9 bases fitting TRBD1. The germline CDR1 and CDR2 sequences are MNHNS and SASEGT. The CDR3 contains 14 residues. Trimming removed 8 bases from V and 4 bases from J; junction bases left unmatched: 8. This CDR3 is CASGSQGAAYGYTF. The CDR3, as DNA: TGTGCCAGCGGATCACAGGGGGCCGCCTATGGCTACACCTTC.

This chain uses TRBV18 with TRBJ1-4, with D tentatively TRBD1 (6 bases). The CDR3 has 15 amino acids. Trimming left V 3 bases short and J 7 bases short, with 15 bases between. Germline V gene sequence: CDR1 KGHSH, CDR2 LQKENI. The CDR3 DNA reads TGTGCCAGCTCACCGGGCCAGGGGTCCGGTGAAAAACTGTTTTTT. Its translation is CASSPGQGSGEKLFF.

This clonotype was seen at least ten times. This chain joins TRBV10-3 and TRBJ2-6; D call uncertain. This CDR3 comprises 15 residues. V dropped 3 bases and J dropped 0 bases, with 6 bases sitting between them. Germline V gene data show CDR1 as ENHRY and CDR2 as SYGVKD. The CDR3 sequence: CAISEQPSGANVLTF. CDR3 DNA: TGTGCCATCAGTGAACAGCCCTCTGGGGCCAACGTCCTGACTTTC.

This clonotype was detected many times. The gene calls are TRBV12-3 or TRBV12-4 and TRBJ1-4; TRBD1 might be the D (5 bases). The CDR3 spans 14 residues. Trimming removed 0 bases from V and 3 bases from J, with 5 bases in between. Written as DNA, the CDR3 is TGTGCCAGCAGTTTAGCACAGGCTAATGAAAAACTGTTTTTT. Translated: CASSLAQANEKLFF.

About this clonotype itself: This may come from a read error, since a much larger clone is one base off. The chain joins TRBV5-1 to TRBJ2-7, with D perhaps matching TRBD1 or TRBD2 (5 bases each). The CDR3 loop spans 14 amino acids. Per germline, CDR1 SGHRS and CDR2 YFSETQ. CDR3 bases: TGCGCCAGCAGCTCGTCGCCGGTTGGGGGTGAGCAGTGCTTC. Translated, it gives CASSSSPVGGEQCF.

This clonotype was observed many times. The chain recombines TRBV28 with TRBJ1-5; D call uncertain. Germline V lookup: CDR1 MDHEN, CDR2 SYDVKM. The germline V and J ends were trimmed by 3 bases and 10 bases, with 10 bases remaining between them. This CDR3 has 12 residues. The CDR3 nucleotides read TGTGCCAGCAGTTTCAGGTCGAACCCCCAGCATTTT. Encoded protein: CASSFRSNPQHF.

The gene calls are TRBV3-1 and TRBJ2-3; no clear D gene. With 0 bases removed from V and 7 bases from J, the gap between germline ends came to 8 bases. The CDR3 loop spans 13 amino acids. Germline CDR1 and CDR2: LGHDT and YNNKEL (reference sequence). CDR3 DNA: TGTGCCAGCAGCCAAGATCTAGGATATACGCAGTATTTT. Amino acid sequence: CASSQDLGYTQYF.

This clonotype was observed a handful of times. This sequence joins TRBV9 and TRBJ1-3; D unresolved. The CDR3 runs 15 residues. CDR1 is SGDLS and CDR2 is YYNGEE in the germline V gene. The V end was cut by 3 bases, the J end by 3 bases, with 13 bases between. DNA of the CDR3: TGTGCCAGCAGCGCCGGAACCGCTATTGGAAACACCATATATTTT. It encodes CASSAGTAIGNTIYF.

The chain joins TRBV10-3 to TRBJ2-7, with a possible D match to TRBD2 (5 bases). V was trimmed by 6 bases and J by 1 base, leaving 13 bases between them. Germline CDR1 and CDR2: ENHRY and SYGVKD. The CDR3 extends over 14 amino acids. The CDR3 region is CAISYGVGSYEQYF. In DNA form, the CDR3 reads TGTGCCATCAGCTACGGGGTAGGATCCTACGAGCAGTACTTC.